This TCR beta chain was sequenced for a study of blood T cell repertoires in COVID-19. Looking at the study overall: The analysed material was cDNA or gDNA that came from T cells, B-cell-depleted T cells, or PBMCs.

In the authors' workflow: Estimation of nucleated cell counts relied on the amplification of reference gene primers. Sequencing was performed with immunoSEQ multiplex PCR; in TCRdb, only in-frame clones are kept and a portion is missing. V and J calls and clone size are given by that table; D and trimming were obtained from the DNA. Among 170,000 or so clones listed, around nine tenths were seen once. Germline CDR1 SNHLY, CDR2 FYNNEI. V gave up 7 bases and J gave up 8 bases, with 15 bases separating them. This CDR3 comprises 14 residues. This TCR derives from a man in his forties with active or convalescent COVID-19. The specimen sequenced was peripheral blood. The J gene is TRBJ1-6, the V gene TRBV2; no firm D call. The CDR3 coding sequence is TGTGCCAGCACTACCCTGGGAGGCGATTCACCCCTCCACTTT. It is translated as CASTTLGGDSPLHF.